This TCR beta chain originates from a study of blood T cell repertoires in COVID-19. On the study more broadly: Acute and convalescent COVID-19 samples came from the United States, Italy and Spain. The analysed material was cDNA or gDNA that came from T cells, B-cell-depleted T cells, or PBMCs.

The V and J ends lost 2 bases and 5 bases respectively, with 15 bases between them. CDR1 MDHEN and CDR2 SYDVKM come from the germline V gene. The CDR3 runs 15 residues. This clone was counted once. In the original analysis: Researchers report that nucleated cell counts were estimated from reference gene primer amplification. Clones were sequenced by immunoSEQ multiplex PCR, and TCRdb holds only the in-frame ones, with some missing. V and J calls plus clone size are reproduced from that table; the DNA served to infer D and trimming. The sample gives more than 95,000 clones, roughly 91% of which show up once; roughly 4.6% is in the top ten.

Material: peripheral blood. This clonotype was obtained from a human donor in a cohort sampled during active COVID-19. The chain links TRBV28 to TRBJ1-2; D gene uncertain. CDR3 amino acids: CASSLGSSWNYGYTF. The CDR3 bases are TGTGCCAGCAGTTTAGGGAGCAGTTGGAATTATGGCTACACCTTC.